This T cell receptor beta chain was captured in a study of shared clonotypes between healthy human individuals. Regarding the study as a whole: All-four-donor shared clonotypes had higher generation probabilities than non-shared clonotypes did. The sharing of 5% to 6.5% of naive CD4 clonotypes was seen across a few donors.

Naive CD8 populations comprised CD45RO-negative cells positively selected for CCR7, excluding terminally differentiated effector memory CD45RA+ cells. Donors were Caucasian adults residing in Nashville, Tennessee, USA. TCRdb's copy holds only in-frame clones and misses some; the assay was immunoSEQ multiplex PCR. The sample holds millions of clones, roughly 94% seen once. From germline, CDR1 is WNHNN and CDR2 SYGVQD (reference sequence). The germline V and J ends were trimmed by 5 bases and 11 bases, with 11 bases remaining between them. The CDR3 is 11 amino acids. As to this clone: Its antigen is not identified.

The sequence came from a man between 18 and 35 years old in good health. The rearrangement joins TRBV10-1 to TRBJ2-3, with D perhaps TRBD1 (6 bases). Sequenced sample: naive CD8+ T cells sorted from blood. The CDR3 loop reads CASSQGREQYF. The CDR3 bases are TGCGCCAGCAGTCAGGGGCGAGAGCAGTATTTT.